This T cell receptor beta chain was sequenced in a study of shared clonotypes between healthy human individuals. Of note for this clone: What it binds is not known.

Study outcomes and limitations: Memory subsets generally showed smaller estimated richness than naive subsets did.

The study enrolled healthy HIV-negative adults without recent acute infections or vaccinations as donors. Clones were read by immunoSEQ multiplex PCR, and TCRdb kept only the in-frame ones, dropping some. The profile shows about 2.5 million clones, approximately 90% of them singletons. The sequence was collected from a man younger than 35 in good health. Some clones in this sample may be carry-over from other donors' samples. Sequencing was done on a sample of naive CD4+ T cells from PBMCs. Noted subset: CD45RA+ positively selected.

The CDR3 DNA reads as TGCGCCAGCAGAATGGGACGGTCGAACACCGGGGAGCTGTTTTTT. Protein product: CASRMGRSNTGELFF. This sequence joins TRBV5-1 and TRBJ2-2, with D possibly being TRBD1 or TRBD2 (5 bases each). Between the trimmed V and J ends, which lost 5 bases and 0 bases, there was a span of 11 bases. The CDR3 has 15 amino acids. Germline lookup yields CDR1 SGHRS and CDR2 YFSETQ.